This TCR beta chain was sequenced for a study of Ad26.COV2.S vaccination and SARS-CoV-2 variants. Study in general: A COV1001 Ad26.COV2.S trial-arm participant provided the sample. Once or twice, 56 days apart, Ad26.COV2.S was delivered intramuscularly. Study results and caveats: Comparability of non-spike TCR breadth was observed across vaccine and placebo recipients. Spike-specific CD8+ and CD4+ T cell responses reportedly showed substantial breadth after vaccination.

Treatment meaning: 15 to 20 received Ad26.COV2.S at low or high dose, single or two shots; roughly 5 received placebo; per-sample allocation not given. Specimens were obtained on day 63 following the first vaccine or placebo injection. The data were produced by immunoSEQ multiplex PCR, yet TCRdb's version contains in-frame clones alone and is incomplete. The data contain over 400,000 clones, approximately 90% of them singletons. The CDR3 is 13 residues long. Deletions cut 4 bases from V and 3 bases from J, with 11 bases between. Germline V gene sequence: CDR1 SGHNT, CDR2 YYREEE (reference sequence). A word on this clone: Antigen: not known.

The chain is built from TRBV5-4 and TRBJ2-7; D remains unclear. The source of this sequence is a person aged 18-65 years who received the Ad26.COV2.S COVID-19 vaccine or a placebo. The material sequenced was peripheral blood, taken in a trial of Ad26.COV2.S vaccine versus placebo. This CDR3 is CASSKEQNYEQYF. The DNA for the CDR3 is TGTGCCAGCAGCAAAGAACAGAACTACGAGCAGTACTTC. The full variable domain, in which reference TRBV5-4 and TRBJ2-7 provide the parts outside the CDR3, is ETGVTQSPTHLIKTRGQQVTLRCSSQSGHNTVSWYQQALGQGPQFIFQYYREEENGRGNFPPRFSGLQFPNYSSELNVNALELDDSALYLCASSKEQNYEQYFGPGTRLTVT.